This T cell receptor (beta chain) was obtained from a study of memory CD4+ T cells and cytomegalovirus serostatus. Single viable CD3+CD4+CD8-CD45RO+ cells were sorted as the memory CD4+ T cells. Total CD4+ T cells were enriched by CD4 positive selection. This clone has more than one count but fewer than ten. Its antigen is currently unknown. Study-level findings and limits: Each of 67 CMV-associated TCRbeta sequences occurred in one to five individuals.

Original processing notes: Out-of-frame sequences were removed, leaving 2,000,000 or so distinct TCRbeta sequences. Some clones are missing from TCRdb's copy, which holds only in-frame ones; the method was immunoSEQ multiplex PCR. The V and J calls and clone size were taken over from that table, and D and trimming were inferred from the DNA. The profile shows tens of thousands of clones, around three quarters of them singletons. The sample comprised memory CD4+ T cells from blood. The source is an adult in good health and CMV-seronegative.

The CDR3 region is CASSLGDWVNEQFF. The CDR3 coding sequence is TGTGCCAGCAGCTTGGGGGACTGGGTCAATGAGCAGTTCTTC. The chain uses TRBV5-6 and TRBJ2-1; D perhaps matches TRBD2 (6 bases). The CDR3 extends over 14 amino acids. Trimming stripped 0 bases from V and 6 bases from J, with 10 bases between. CDR1 and CDR2 from the germline V gene are SGHDT and YYEEEE.